This entry is about one TCR beta chain. The antigen is undetermined. This entry belongs to a study of response to subunit inactivated influenza vaccine. Notes on the study in general: It was suggested by the authors that few new T cells are recruited by each seasonal influenza vaccination.

Trimming shortened V by 5 bases and J by 6 bases, and 15 bases separated the two germline ends. The CDR3 totals 14 residues. Germline V gene sequence: CDR1 MNHNS, CDR2 SASEGT. TCRdb fed the RT-PCR reads into MiXCR, producing one record per CDR3 protein. The sample contains almost 600,000 distinct CDR3 sequences, about 14% of which appear only once. This material consisted of PBMCs from blood, taken about 11 days after vaccination. The chain joins TRBV6-1 to TRBJ2-3; TRBD2 might be the D (7 bases). This clonotype originated in a man over 45 who received an inactivated influenza vaccine. CDR3 coding DNA: TGTGCCAGCAGTAAAAGGGGGGGTTGGGATACGCAGTATTTT. It encodes CASSKRGGWDTQYF.